The TCR beta chain under discussion was sequenced for a study of cytomegalovirus exposure and HLA in healthy donors. The wider study: Earlier work reported 100 million or so unique TCR beta sequences from about 170 million T cells.

The germline gives CDR1 SGHDT, CDR2 YYEEEE. Trimming removed 0 bases from V and 6 bases from J, with 12 bases in between. This CDR3 is 14 amino acids long. It was with 60 Vbeta and 13 Jbeta primers that the PCR ran. Produced via immunoSEQ multiplex PCR; TCRdb's table is partial and in-frame only. The sample data list 100,000 to 150,000 clones. V and J are TRBV5-6 and TRBJ1-2, with D tentatively TRBD1 (5 bases). This TCR was sampled from a woman between 35 and 50 years old in good health and CMV-seronegative. Material for sequencing was PBMCs. The CDR3: CASSLAGGSHGYTF. CDR3 coding DNA: TGTGCCAGCAGCTTGGCCGGGGGGAGTCATGGCTACACCTTC.